This entry concerns a single T cell receptor beta chain. Its antigen specificity is not known. Base qualities were left out, and no much larger clone turns up one base away. The source of the sample is a study of radiotherapy plus CTLA-4 blockade in lung cancer (dated by TCRdb to the late 2010s). Regarding the complete study: Objective responses were observed in 18% of enrolled patients, and disease control was achieved in around 28%. What the authors observed across the whole study: After treatment with radiotherapy and ipilimumab, TCR clones that came from tumors expanded in the peripheral blood. The strongest predictors of response, as reported, were early dynamic changes in blood T cell clones along with a rise in serum interferon-beta after radiation.

The protocol used for the library was the immunoSEQ multiplex PCR assay. TCRdb re-hosts the immuneACCESS table, in-frame sequences only. Its copies lack some clones; in the studies checked, an unresolved V gene accounts for under half of them, and the cause for the rest is not known. The sample table lists about 120,000 clones, about 90% of them with a count of one. The leading ten clones occupy under 8% of the sample. The study evaluated CTLA-4 blockade (ipilimumab) given together with focal radiation therapy in patients who had chemo-refractory metastatic non-small-cell lung cancer. This specimen consisted of peripheral blood, obtained from a patient treated with radiotherapy plus ipilimumab. This TCR came from a human donor with non-small cell lung cancer that progressed on radiotherapy plus ipilimumab.

The sequence in DNA is TGTGCCAGCAGCCCGAGCGGGAGGGCGAACACCGGGGAGCTGTTTTTT. Its protein is CASSPSGRANTGELFF. The V and J genes are TRBV5-4 and TRBJ2-2, and 10 bases in between align with TRBD2. The CDR3 runs 16 residues from the cysteine to the phenylalanine. Just the 48-base CDR3 DNA is kept, in frame starting at base 1. Per the germline V gene (reference sequence), SGHNT is the CDR1 and YYREEE is the CDR2. For this chain, trimming is 4 bases at the V end and 0 bases at the J end, and the number of junction bases without a gene match is 3.